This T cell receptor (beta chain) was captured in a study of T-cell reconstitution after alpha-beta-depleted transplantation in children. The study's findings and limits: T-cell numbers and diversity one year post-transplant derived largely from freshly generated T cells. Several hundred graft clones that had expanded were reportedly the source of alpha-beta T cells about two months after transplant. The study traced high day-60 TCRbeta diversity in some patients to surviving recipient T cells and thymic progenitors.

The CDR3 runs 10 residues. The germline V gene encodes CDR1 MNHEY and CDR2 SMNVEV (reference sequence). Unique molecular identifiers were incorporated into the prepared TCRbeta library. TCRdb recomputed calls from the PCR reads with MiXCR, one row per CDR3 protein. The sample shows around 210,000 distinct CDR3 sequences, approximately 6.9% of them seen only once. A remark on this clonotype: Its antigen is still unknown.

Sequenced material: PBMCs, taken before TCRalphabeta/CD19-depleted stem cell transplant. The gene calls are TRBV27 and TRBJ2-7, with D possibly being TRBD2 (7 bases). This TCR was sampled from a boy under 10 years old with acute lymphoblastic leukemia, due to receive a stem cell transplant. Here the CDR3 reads CSAGAEEQYF. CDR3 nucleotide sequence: TGTTCTGCGGGGGCTGAGGAGCAGTACTTC.